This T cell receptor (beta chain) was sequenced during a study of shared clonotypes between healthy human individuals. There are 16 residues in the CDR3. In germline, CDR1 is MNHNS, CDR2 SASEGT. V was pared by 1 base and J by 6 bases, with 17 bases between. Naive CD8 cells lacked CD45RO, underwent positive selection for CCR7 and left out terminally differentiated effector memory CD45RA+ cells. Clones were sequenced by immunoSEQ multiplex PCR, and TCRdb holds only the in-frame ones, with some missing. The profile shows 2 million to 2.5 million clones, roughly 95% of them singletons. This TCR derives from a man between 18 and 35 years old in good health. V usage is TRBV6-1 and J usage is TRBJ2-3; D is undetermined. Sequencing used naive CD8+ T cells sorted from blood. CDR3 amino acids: CASSEDNFELRDTQYF. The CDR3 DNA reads TGTGCCAGCAGTGAAGACAACTTTGAACTAAGGGATACGCAGTATTTT.